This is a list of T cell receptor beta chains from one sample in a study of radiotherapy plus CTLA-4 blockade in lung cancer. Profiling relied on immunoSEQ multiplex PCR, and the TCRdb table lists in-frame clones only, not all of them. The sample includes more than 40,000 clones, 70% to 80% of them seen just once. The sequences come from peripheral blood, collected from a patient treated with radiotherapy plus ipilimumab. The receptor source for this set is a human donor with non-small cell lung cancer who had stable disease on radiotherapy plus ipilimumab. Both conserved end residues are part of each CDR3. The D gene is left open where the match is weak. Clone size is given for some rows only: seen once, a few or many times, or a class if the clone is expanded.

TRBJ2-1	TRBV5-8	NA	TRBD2	CASSSGLAGDSYNEQFF	TGTGCCAGCAGCTCCGGACTAGCGGGGGACTCCTACAATGAGCAGTTCTTC
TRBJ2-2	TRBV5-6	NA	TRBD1	CASSFGQGTGELFF	TGTGCCAGCAGCTTTGGACAGGGAACCGGGGAGCTGTTTTTT
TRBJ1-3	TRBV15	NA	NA	CATSQGDGNTIYF	TGTGCCACCAGCCAAGGGGATGGAAACACCATATATTTT
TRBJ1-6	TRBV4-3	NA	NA	CASSQVATDSPLHF	TGCGCCAGCAGCCAAGTTGCGACAGATTCACCCCTCCACTTT
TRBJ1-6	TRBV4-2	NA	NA	CASSQMVPREGEYNSPLHF	TGTGCCAGCAGTCAAATGGTACCACGGGAAGGGGAATATAATTCACCCCTCCACTTT
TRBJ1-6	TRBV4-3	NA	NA	CASSQEAAGLSPLHF	TGCGCCAGCAGCCAAGAGGCGGCAGGGCTTTCACCCCTCCACTTT
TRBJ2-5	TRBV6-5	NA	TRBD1	CASSYDRGRFRETQYF	TGTGCCAGCAGTTACGACAGGGGGCGCTTTCGGGAGACCCAGTACTTC
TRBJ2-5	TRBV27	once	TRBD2	CASSPGLAGEETQYF	TGTGCCAGCAGTCCGGGACTAGCGGGGGAAGAGACCCAATACTTC
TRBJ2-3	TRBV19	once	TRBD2	CASSTTGLDRTDTQYF	TGTGCCAGTAGTACTACCGGACTAGACCGCACAGATACGCAGTATTTT
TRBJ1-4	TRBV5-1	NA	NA	CASSATGPGEEKLFF	TGCGCCAGCAGCGCGACAGGTCCCGGGGAGGAAAAACTGTTTTTT
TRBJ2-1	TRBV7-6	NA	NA	CASSIYGEQFF	TGTGCCAGCAGCATATACGGTGAGCAGTTCTTC
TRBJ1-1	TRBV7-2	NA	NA	CASRLWRFGEAFF	TGTGCCAGCAGGTTGTGGAGGTTTGGTGAAGCTTTCTTT
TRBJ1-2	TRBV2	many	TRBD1	CASTKPGGHGYTF	TGTGCCAGCACCAAACCAGGGGGGCATGGCTACACCTTC
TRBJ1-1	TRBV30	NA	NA	CAWSRGGNTEAFF	TGTGCCTGGAGTAGAGGGGGGAACACTGAAGCTTTCTTT
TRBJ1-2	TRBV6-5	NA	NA	CASSSTRGPNYGYTF	TGTGCCAGCAGTTCTACCAGGGGTCCAAACTATGGCTACACCTTC
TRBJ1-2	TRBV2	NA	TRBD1	CASSVVTGMEGYTF	TGTGCCAGCAGTGTCGTGACAGGGATGGAGGGCTACACCTTC
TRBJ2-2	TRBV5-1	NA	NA	CASSLDRNRGELFF	TGCGCCAGCAGCTTGGACAGGAACCGCGGGGAGCTGTTTTTT
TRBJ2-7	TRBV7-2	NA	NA	CASSQRPPGSYEQYF	TGTGCCAGCAGCCAACGACCCCCGGGGTCCTACGAGCAGTACTTC
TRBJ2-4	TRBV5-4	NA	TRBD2	CASSLDRGGAKNIQYF	TGTGCCAGCAGCTTGGATCGGGGGGGAGCCAAAAACATTCAGTACTTC
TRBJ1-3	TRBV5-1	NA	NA	CASSLGQGATGGNTIYF	TGCGCCAGCAGCTTGGGCCAGGGCGCCACCGGAGGAAACACCATATATTTT
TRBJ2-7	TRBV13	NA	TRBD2	CASSLGRGATYEQYF	TGTGCCAGCAGCTTAGGGCGGGGGGCGACTTACGAGCAGTACTTC
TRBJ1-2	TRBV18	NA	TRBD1	CASSPGQLYGYTF	TGTGCCAGCTCACCGGGACAGCTTTATGGCTACACCTTC
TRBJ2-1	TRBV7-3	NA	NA	CASSPSLADPWNEQFF	TGTGCCAGCAGCCCCTCTTTAGCGGACCCATGGAATGAGCAGTTCTTC
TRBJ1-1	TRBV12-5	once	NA	CASGLVDPGRETEAFF	TGTGCTAGTGGTTTGGTGGATCCGGGCAGGGAGACTGAAGCTTTCTTT
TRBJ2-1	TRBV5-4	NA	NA	CASSLAGWSYNEQFF	TGTGCCAGCAGCTTGGCAGGGTGGTCCTACAATGAGCAGTTCTTC
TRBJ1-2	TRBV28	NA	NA	CASSLPPGQGNYGYTF	TGTGCCAGCAGTTTACCACCCGGCCAGGGAAACTATGGCTACACCTTC
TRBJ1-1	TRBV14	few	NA	CASSQSRLVGTEAFF	TGTGCCAGCAGCCAATCACGGCTTGTTGGCACTGAAGCTTTCTTT
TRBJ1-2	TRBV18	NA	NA	CASSPRAGDGYTF	TGTGCCAGCTCACCACGTGCAGGGGATGGCTACACCTTC
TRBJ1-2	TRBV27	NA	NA	CASSLPGAGGYTF	TGTGCCAGCAGTTTACCAGGGGCAGGTGGCTACACCTTC
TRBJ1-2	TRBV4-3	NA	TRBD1	CASSQDVWGTGGDGYTF	TGCGCCAGCAGCCAAGATGTGTGGGGGACAGGAGGGGATGGCTACACCTTC
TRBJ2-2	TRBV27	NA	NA	CASSWGTTNTGELFF	TGTGCCAGCAGTTGGGGGACGACTAACACCGGGGAGCTGTTTTTT
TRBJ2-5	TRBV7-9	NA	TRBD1	CASRRDRGRETQYF	TGTGCCAGCAGACGGGACAGGGGACGGGAGACCCAGTACTTC
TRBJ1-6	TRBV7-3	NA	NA	CASSLNGQNSPLHF	TGTGCCAGCAGCTTGAACGGACAAAATTCACCCCTCCACTTT
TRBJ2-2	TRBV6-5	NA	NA	CASTLVSTGELFF	TGTGCCAGCACCCTTGTGTCCACCGGGGAGCTGTTTTTT
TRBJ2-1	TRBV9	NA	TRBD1	CASSGTSSGQGYYNEQFF	TGTGCCAGCAGCGGTACAAGTTCGGGACAGGGGTATTACAATGAGCAGTTCTTC
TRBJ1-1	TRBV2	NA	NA	CASKLDQGLNTEAFF	TGTGCCAGCAAGTTGGACCAGGGTTTGAACACTGAAGCTTTCTTT
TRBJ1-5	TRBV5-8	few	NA	CASSHFRQPQHF	TGTGCCAGCAGCCACTTTCGGCAGCCCCAGCATTTT
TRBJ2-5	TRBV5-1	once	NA	CASSPGGKETQYF	TGCGCCAGCAGCCCGGGTGGTAAAGAGACCCAGTACTTC
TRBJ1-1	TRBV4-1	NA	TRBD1	CASSQTGGGTEAFF	TGCGCCAGCAGCCAGACAGGGGGAGGCACTGAAGCTTTCTTT
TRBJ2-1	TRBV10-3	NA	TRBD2	CAISGDSGASYNEQFF	TGTGCCATCAGTGGGGATAGCGGGGCCTCCTACAATGAGCAGTTCTTC
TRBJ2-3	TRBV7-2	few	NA	CASSYTDTQYF	TGTGCCAGCAGCTACACAGATACGCAGTATTTT
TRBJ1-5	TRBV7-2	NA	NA	CASSFNFLGDNQPQHF	TGTGCCAGCAGCTTCAATTTCCTAGGGGACAATCAGCCCCAGCATTTT
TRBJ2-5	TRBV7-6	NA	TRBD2	CASSLTAGGLETQYF	TGTGCCAGCAGCTTAACTGCGGGGGGGCTGGAGACCCAGTACTTC
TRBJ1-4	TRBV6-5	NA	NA	CASSLGGEKLFF	TGTGCCAGCAGTCTGGGTGGGGAAAAACTGTTTTTT
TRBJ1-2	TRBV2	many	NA	CASSDSLGTNYGYTF	TGTGCCAGCAGTGACTCCCTGGGGACGAACTATGGCTACACCTTC
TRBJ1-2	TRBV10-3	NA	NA	CAISTDSTVSRGGYTF	TGTGCCATCAGTACCGACTCGACAGTGTCGAGGGGTGGCTACACCTTC
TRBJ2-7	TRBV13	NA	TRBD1	CASSSGQGRTYEQYF	TGTGCCAGCAGCAGCGGACAGGGGCGGACCTACGAGCAGTACTTC
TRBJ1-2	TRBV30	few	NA	CAWRLHRTNYGYTF	TGTGCCTGGAGGTTACACCGAACTAACTATGGCTACACCTTC
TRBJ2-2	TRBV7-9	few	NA	CASSSRGQETGELFF	TGTGCCAGCAGCTCGCGAGGCCAGGAGACCGGGGAGCTGTTTTTT
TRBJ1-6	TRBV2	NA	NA	CASSELGGQGSPLHF	TGTGCCAGCAGTGAATTAGGGGGGCAGGGATCACCCCTCCACTTT
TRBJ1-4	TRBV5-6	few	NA	CASSPGAGEKLFF	TGTGCCAGCAGCCCCGGGGCTGGTGAAAAACTGTTTTTT
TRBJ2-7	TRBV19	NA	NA	CASSSSGNSYEQYF	TGTGCCAGTAGTAGTAGCGGCAACTCCTACGAGCAGTACTTC
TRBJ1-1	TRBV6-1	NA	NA	CASSLQVGTEAFF	TGTGCCAGCAGTCTACAGGTGGGCACTGAAGCTTTCTTT
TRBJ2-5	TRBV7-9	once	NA	CASSNGQQETQYF	TGTGCCAGCAGCAATGGACAGCAAGAGACCCAGTACTTC
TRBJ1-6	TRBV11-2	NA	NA	CASSVPRGALDNSPLHF	TGTGCCAGCAGCGTCCCGAGGGGGGCTCTGGATAATTCACCCCTCCACTTT
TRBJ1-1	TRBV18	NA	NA	CASSPPNTEAFF	TGTGCCAGCTCACCCCCGAACACTGAAGCTTTCTTT
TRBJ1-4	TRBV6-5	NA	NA	CASSGGSNEKLFF	TGTGCCAGCAGCGGGGGATCGAATGAAAAACTGTTTTTT